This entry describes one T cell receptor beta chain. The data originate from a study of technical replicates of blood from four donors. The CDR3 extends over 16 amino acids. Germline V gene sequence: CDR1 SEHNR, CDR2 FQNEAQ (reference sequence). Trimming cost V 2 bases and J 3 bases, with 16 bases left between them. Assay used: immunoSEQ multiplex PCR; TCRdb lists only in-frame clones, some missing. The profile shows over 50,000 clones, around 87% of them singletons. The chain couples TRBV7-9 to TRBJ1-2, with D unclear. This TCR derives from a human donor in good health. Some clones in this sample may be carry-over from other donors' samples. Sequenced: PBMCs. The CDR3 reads CASSLTAGVSHYGYTF. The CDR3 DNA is TGTGCCAGCAGCTTAACCGCCGGGGTATCCCACTATGGCTACACCTTC.